These T cell receptor beta chains were read from a single sample in a study of glioma-infiltrating T cells. Via MiXCR, TCRdb re-called the multiplex PCR reads, giving one row per CDR3 protein. The sample records more than 95,000 distinct CDR3 sequences, around 23% being singletons. Sequencing was carried out using glioma tissue, nonneoplastic brain tissue, or PBMCs (not recorded which). Receptors originate from a human donor with low-grade glioma or glioblastoma, undergoing nonglioma brain surgery, or in good health (not recorded which). Each CDR3 is given with its conserved first and last residue. Fields, in order: CDR3 DNA, CDR3 protein, clone size, J gene, CDR3 length, D gene, V gene. The D gene is left open where the match is weak. Some rows mark clone size as missing; the rest say once, few, many or name a class of expanded clone.

TGTGCCAGCGGGCATAGCGGGAGGTCCCACAATGAGCAGTTCTTC,CASGHSGRSHNEQFF,-,TRBJ2-1,15,TRBD2,TRBV6-6
TGCGCCAGCACACCGACTAGTATCGGCTACGAGCAGTACTTC,CASTPTSIGYEQYF,many,TRBJ2-7,14,-,TRBV4-1
TGTGCCAGCAGCCAAGGGTATGGTACGCAGTATTTT,CASSQGYGTQYF,many,TRBJ2-3,12,-,TRBV3-1
TGTGCCTCCGGCGCCAGGGACAGCCGCTCCTACGAGCAGTACTTC,CASGARDSRSYEQYF,many,TRBJ2-7,15,TRBD1,TRBV7-2
TGTGCCAGCAGCATAGCGGGAGTGAGCACAGATACGCAGTATTTT,CASSIAGVSTDTQYF,many,TRBJ2-3,15,TRBD2,TRBV9
TGTGCCAGCAGTTTTAACAGGGGGGGCGAGCAGTACTTC,CASSFNRGGEQYF,many,TRBJ2-7,13,-,TRBV12-3/TRBV12-4
TGCAGCGTTGTAGGTCTAGCGGGATCCTACAATGAGCAGTTCTTC,CSVVGLAGSYNEQFF,-,TRBJ2-1,15,TRBD2,TRBV29-1
TGTGCCAGCCGTCTGGGAGGGGGCAAAAACATTCAGTACTTC,CASRLGGGKNIQYF,many,TRBJ2-4,14,-,TRBV7-2
TGTGCCAGCAGGAGCGGGAGAAACGCAGATACGCAGTATTTT,CASRSGRNADTQYF,many,TRBJ2-3,14,TRBD2,TRBV2
TGTGCCAGCACCGACATTGCGAGCTCCTACGAGCAGTACTTC,CASTDIASSYEQYF,many,TRBJ2-7,14,-,TRBV7-8
TGTGCCAGCAGCCCGGGACTAAGCACAGATACGCAGTATTTT,CASSPGLSTDTQYF,many,TRBJ2-3,14,TRBD2,TRBV7-9
TGCAGTGCTAGAGAAGCGAGCTCCTATAATTCACCCCTCCACTTT,CSAREASSYNSPLHF,many,TRBJ1-6,15,-,TRBV20-1
TGCAGTGCCCCAGCGGATGACAATGAGCAGTTCTTC,CSAPADDNEQFF,many,TRBJ2-1,12,-,TRBV20-1
TGTGCCAGCAGCCCAGGGTTTTACTATGGCTACACCTTC,CASSPGFYYGYTF,many,TRBJ1-2,13,-,TRBV27
TGTGCCAGCAGTTACTCGGGGAACGCAGATACGCAGTATTTT,CASSYSGNADTQYF,few,TRBJ2-3,14,-,TRBV6-6
TGTGCCAGCAGTGAAGTGCCAGGGGGGGGAGGTCAGCCCCAGCATTTT,CASSEVPGGGGQPQHF,many,TRBJ1-5,16,TRBD1,TRBV6-1
TGTGCCAGCAGCTTAGTAGAGGAGCAGTACTTC,CASSLVEEQYF,many,TRBJ2-7,11,-,TRBV7-9
TGTGCCATCAGTGACTCTCCGGGACTAGCGGGAGGGCCTGAAGATACGCAGTATTTT,CAISDSPGLAGGPEDTQYF,-,TRBJ2-3,19,TRBD2,TRBV10-3
TGTGCCATCGGGCAGCCGAACACTGAAGCTTTCTTT,CAIGQPNTEAFF,many,TRBJ1-1,12,-,TRBV10-3
TGTGCCAGCAGCTTAGGGGACGGACCGTACGAGCAGTACTTC,CASSLGDGPYEQYF,many,TRBJ2-7,14,-,TRBV11-2
TGTGCCACCAGCAGAGATCCACTAGCGGGAGGAATGGAGCAGTTCTTC,CATSRDPLAGGMEQFF,many,TRBJ2-1,16,TRBD2,TRBV15
TGTGCCTGGACTTCGGTTTCCCGCTCCTACGAGCAGTACTTC,CAWTSVSRSYEQYF,-,TRBJ2-7,14,-,TRBV30
TGTGCCAGCAGCCCGGGACAGGGTGAGGGCTACACCTTC,CASSPGQGEGYTF,few,TRBJ1-2,13,TRBD1,TRBV7-2
TGTGCCAGCAAGGACAGGGCCTATGGCTACACCTTC,CASKDRAYGYTF,many,TRBJ1-2,12,TRBD1,TRBV6-1
TGTGCCAGCAGCTTGGGCCAGGGGGCGCAGTACGAGCAGTACTTC,CASSLGQGAQYEQYF,-,TRBJ2-7,15,TRBD1,TRBV5-4
TGTGCCAGCAGCTTTTTTAGCGGAATATTCTACAATGAGCAGTTCTTC,CASSFFSGIFYNEQFF,many,TRBJ2-1,16,-,TRBV7-8
TGTGCCAGCAGACGAAGGGACATCACAGATACGCAGTATTTT,CASRRRDITDTQYF,-,TRBJ2-3,14,-,TRBV9
TGTGCCAGCAGGGAACACGCAATGAACACTGAAGCTTTCTTT,CASREHAMNTEAFF,many,TRBJ1-1,14,-,TRBV6-1
TGTGCCAGTAGTCCTAGCGGGTCGATGCACAATGAGCAGTTCTTC,CASSPSGSMHNEQFF,few,TRBJ2-1,15,TRBD2,TRBV19
TGTGCCACCCAAGACCTTATGTCCCCAGATACGCAGTATTTT,CATQDLMSPDTQYF,-,TRBJ2-3,14,-,TRBV6-5
TGTGCCAGCAGCCCGACAGGGACAAACATTCAGTACTTC,CASSPTGTNIQYF,many,TRBJ2-4,13,TRBD1,TRBV7-3
TGTGCCAGCAGCCAGCGGGACAGGAAAAACATTCAGTACTTC,CASSQRDRKNIQYF,-,TRBJ2-4,14,TRBD1,TRBV3-1
TGCGCCAGCAGCTTACATGAGCGGGAGAGGCCAGATACGCAGTATTTT,CASSLHERERPDTQYF,-,TRBJ2-3,16,TRBD2,TRBV5-1
TGTGCCAGCTCACCACCTACGGGACAGTTCTACGAGCAGTACTTC,CASSPPTGQFYEQYF,few,TRBJ2-7,15,TRBD1,TRBV18
TGCGCCAGCATTCCCAAAAAACAGGGGGCTGAGACCCAGTACTTC,CASIPKKQGAETQYF,many,TRBJ2-5,15,TRBD1,TRBV10-2
TGTGCCAGCAGCTTAGTTGGGCCGAACACTGAAGCTTTCTTT,CASSLVGPNTEAFF,many,TRBJ1-1,14,-,TRBV7-2
TGTGCCAGCAGTGACCTACCGGACAGTACCGACTTC,CASSDLPDSTDF,-,TRBJ2-5,12,-,TRBV2
TGTGCCAGCAGTTTATTCCGTCGCTCGTCTAGCGGGTCAATGAGATCGGGGCGCTACGAGCAGTACTTC,CASSLFRRSSSGSMRSGRYEQYF,-,TRBJ2-7,23,TRBD2,TRBV12-3/TRBV12-4
TGTGCCACCAGTGTACGGAGGGTCACGTACTTC,CATSVRRVTYF,-,TRBJ2-7,11,-,TRBV24-1
TGTGCCAGCAGCTTACAGGATTCGAACACCATATATTTT,CASSLQDSNTIYF,few,TRBJ1-3,13,-,TRBV11-3
TGTGCCAGTACCCTTTCGGGGGGCGCAGGTCAGCCCCAGCATTTT,CASTLSGGAGQPQHF,few,TRBJ1-5,15,-,TRBV19
TGTGCCAGCAGAGGACAGTGGTTGACACGTGGGACGGATACGCAGTATTTT,CASRGQWLTRGTDTQYF,many,TRBJ2-3,17,-,TRBV6-2/TRBV6-3
TGTGCCAGCAGCTTCCGGGACAGTCCCTACGAGCAGTACTTC,CASSFRDSPYEQYF,many,TRBJ2-7,14,TRBD1,TRBV7-2
TGCGCCAGCAGCAGTGCGAGCGACGAGCAGTACTTC,CASSSASDEQYF,-,TRBJ2-7,12,-,TRBV4-1
TGTGCCAGCAGTTTGGCCGGGGGATCCTACGAGCAGTACTTC,CASSLAGGSYEQYF,many,TRBJ2-7,14,-,TRBV12-3/TRBV12-4
TGCGCCAGCAGCCAAGAAATCCAATCGGGCCAGCCCCAGCATTTT,CASSQEIQSGQPQHF,many,TRBJ1-5,15,-,TRBV4-1